The 23 T cell receptor beta chains in this list originate from one sample, sequenced in a study of cytomegalovirus exposure and HLA in healthy donors. Sequenced by immunoSEQ multiplex PCR; TCRdb stores in-frame clones only, minus some. The sample shows 100,000 to 150,000 clones, around 86% of them seen only once. What was sequenced was PBMCs. All receptors come from a woman between 18 and 30 years old in good health and CMV-seronegative.

The rearrangement joins TRBV19 to TRBJ2-7; 8 bases are shared with TRBD2. Trimming cost V 8 bases and J 4 bases; bases outside gene matches: 10. The CDR3 runs 14 residues. Germline lookup yields CDR1 LNHDA and CDR2 SQIVND (reference sequence). The CDR3 loop reads CASSITSGGYEQYF. CDR3 nucleotides: TGTGCCAGTTCGATCACTAGCGGAGGGTACGAGCAGTACTTC.

J is TRBJ2-5 and V is TRBV13; D gene uncertain. Trimming took 0 bases from V and 5 from J, leaving 10 bases between them. CDR3 length: 14 residues. Germline-derived CDR1 and CDR2 are PRHDT and FYEKMQ (reference sequence). The CDR3 loop is CASSLGRNWETQYF. The CDR3, as DNA: TGTGCCAGCAGCTTAGGGAGGAATTGGGAGACCCAGTACTTC.

This chain joins TRBV5-5 and TRBJ2-2; D might be TRBD1 (5 bases). The germline V gene encodes CDR1 SGHKS and CDR2 YYEKEE (reference sequence). The V end was cut by 10 bases, the J end by 4 bases, with 23 bases between. CDR3 size: 16 residues. The CDR3 DNA sequence: TGTGCCTCCAAGACGGTAGGGGCTAGGGGCACCGGGGAGCTGTTTTTT. Residues: CASKTVGARGTGELFF.

The rearrangement uses TRBV28 and TRBJ1-2; 8 bases map to TRBD1. The CDR3 extends over 16 amino acids. Trimming cost V 2 bases and J 3 bases; bases outside gene matches: 8. The germline CDR1 and CDR2 sequences are MDHEN and SYDVKM. The CDR3 DNA sequence: TGTGCCAGCAGTTTACGAGACCCACAGGGGGACTATGGCTACACCTTC. The encoded protein is CASSLRDPQGDYGYTF.

This clone occurred a few times. The chain couples TRBV4-1 to TRBJ2-5, with 8 bases fitting TRBD1. CDR1 MGHRA and CDR2 YSYEKL come from the germline V gene. The CDR3 extends over 14 amino acids. After removal of 4 bases from V and 4 bases from J, the junction contained 5 bases not matched to a gene. For the CDR3, the DNA is TGCGCCAGCAGCCTCGGGACAGGTAGAGAGACCCAGTACTTC. Translating gives CASSLGTGRETQYF.

This clone was seen once. The rearrangement links TRBV11-2 to TRBJ2-1; D not certain. This CDR3 has 12 amino acids. Germline V gives CDR1 SGHAT, CDR2 FQNNGV. Trimming took 4 bases from V and 7 from J, leaving 8 bases between them. This CDR3 reads CASSSSKNEQFF. DNA of the CDR3: TGTGCCAGCAGCTCCAGTAAAAATGAGCAGTTCTTC. The complete variable domain, with remaining parts taken from reference TRBV11-2 and TRBJ2-1, reads EAGVAQSPRYKIIEKRQSVAFWCNPISGHATLYWYQQILGQGPKLLIQFQNNGVVDDSQLPKDRFSAERLKGVDSTLKIQPAKLEDSAVYLCASSSSKNEQFFGPGTRLTVL.

The chain links TRBV13 to TRBJ1-4; D is unresolved. Germline CDR1 reads PRHDT; CDR2 reads FYEKMQ (reference sequence). V lost 0 bases and J 8 bases, leaving 10 bases between the germline ends. The CDR3 extends over 14 amino acids. The CDR3 protein is CASSLGRPREKLFF. In nucleotides, the CDR3 is TGTGCCAGCAGCTTAGGACGGCCTAGGGAAAAACTGTTTTTT.

A single count supports this clone. The rearrangement joins TRBV7-8 to TRBJ2-5; 7 nucleotides match TRBD2. J was trimmed by 9 bases and V by 4 bases; bases with no gene match: 32. This CDR3 is built from 21 residues. Germline V gene lookup returns CDR1 SGHVS and CDR2 FQNEAQ. CDR3 nucleotide sequence: TGTGCCAGCAGCTCCCGGACACGGGTCCGGGGAGGTCGGGGGGTCGGGTTGCCCCAGTACTTC. It yields the protein CASSSRTRVRGGRGVGLPQYF.

The J gene is TRBJ1-2, the V gene TRBV29-1, with 7 bases fitting TRBD1. CDR3 length: 19 amino acids. J lost 0 bases, V lost 4 bases, and 20 bases had no gene match. Germline V gene lookup returns CDR1 SQVTM and CDR2 ANQGSEA. The CDR3 loop is CSVVGAGGDSRLTNYGYTF. For the CDR3, the DNA is TGCAGCGTTGTAGGCGCGGGGGGGGACAGCAGATTGACTAACTATGGCTACACCTTC.

The chain joins TRBV30 to TRBJ2-1; D ambiguous. The length of the CDR3 is 13 residues. The V and J ends lost 0 bases and 4 bases respectively, with 7 bases between them. Germline loops: CDR1 GTSNPN, CDR2 SVGIG (reference sequence). CDR3 residues: CAWSVSGYNEQFF. CDR3 bases: TGTGCCTGGAGTGTATCCGGGTACAATGAGCAGTTCTTC.

The CDR3 DNA is TGTGCCAGCAGGGAGTCCACCGGGGAGCTGTTTTTT. It specifies CASRESTGELFF. This sequence joins TRBV9 and TRBJ2-2; D is unclear. The V end lost 5 bases, the J end lost 4 bases, and 6 bases lay between the germline ends. This CDR3 has 12 amino acids. Germline values: CDR1 SGDLS, CDR2 YYNGEE.

The chain links TRBV19 to TRBJ2-1, with TRBD2 matching 7 bases. The J segment lost 9 bases and the V segment lost 7 bases, leaving 15 bases of the junction unmatched. The CDR3 is made up of 15 amino acids. Germline CDR1 reads LNHDA; CDR2 reads SQIVND (reference sequence). DNA of the CDR3: TGTGCCAGTATTCGGGTTGGCGGGAGTGTGGGTGAGCAGTTCTTC. As protein: CASIRVGGSVGEQFF.

The chain recombines TRBV5-6 with TRBJ1-5, with a possible D match to TRBD1 (6 bases). The CDR3 is 12 residues long. Between the trimmed V and J ends, which lost 2 bases and 15 bases, there was a span of 15 bases. Germline CDR1 reads SGHDT; CDR2 reads YYEEEE. Here the CDR3 DNA reads TGTGCCAGCAGCTTCAGGGGCTCTGAAGGGCATTTT. Translation: CASSFRGSEGHF.

V usage is TRBV27 and J usage is TRBJ1-2, with 11 bases identical to TRBD1. Per germline, CDR1 MNHEY and CDR2 SMNVEV (reference sequence). The CDR3 runs 13 residues. V trimming: 6 bases; J trimming: 6 bases; junction bases outside the gene matches: 3. The CDR3 coding sequence is TGTGCCAGCAGAGGACAGGGGGCTGATGGCTACACCTTC. This sequence encodes CASRGQGADGYTF.

In its sample, this clone was seen a few times. The chain uses TRBV5-6 and TRBJ2-1; D not resolved. CDR1 and CDR2 (germline): SGHDT, YYEEEE. The CDR3 consists of 15 residues. V was cut by 5 bases and J by 6 bases, with 18 bases left in between. The chain's CDR3 is CASSFRVARINEQFF. The CDR3 nucleotides are TGTGCCAGCAGTTTCCGCGTCGCGCGGATCAATGAGCAGTTCTTC.

V and J are TRBV7-6 and TRBJ2-7, with D perhaps matching TRBD2 (6 bases). CDR3 size: 15 residues. The ends were cut back, 2 bases at V and 4 bases at J, with 15 bases in the middle. Germline values: CDR1 SGHVS, CDR2 FNYEAQ. CDR3 loop: CASSLSRGEVYEQYF. The CDR3 nucleotides read TGTGCCAGCAGCTTAAGTCGTGGGGAGGTTTACGAGCAGTACTTC.

V is TRBV5-6 and J is TRBJ2-2, with D maybe TRBD1 (6 bases). The CDR3 consists of 13 residues. Germline V gives CDR1 SGHDT, CDR2 YYEEEE. The ends were cut back, 5 bases at V and 6 bases at J, with 11 bases in the middle. Here the CDR3 DNA reads TGTGCCAGCAGTGTAAGGGGGTCCGGGGAGCTGTTTTTT. Residues: CASSVRGSGELFF. Using reference TRBV5-6 and TRBJ2-2 for the parts outside the CDR3, the full variable domain is DAGVTQSPTHLIKTRGQQVTLRCSPKSGHDTVSWYQQALGQGPQFIFQYYEEEERQRGNFPDRFSGHQFPNYSSELNVNALLLGDSALYLCASSVRGSGELFFGEGSRLTVL.

The chain combines TRBV6-1 with TRBJ1-1; the D is unclear. The CDR3 sequence is 12 residues long. The germline CDR1 and CDR2 sequences are MNHNS and SASEGT. V was pared by 6 bases and J by 0 bases, with 5 bases between. The CDR3 DNA reads as TGTGCCAGCAGGGGCATGAACACTGAAGCTTTCTTT. Translated: CASRGMNTEAFF.

The chain recombines TRBV6-8 with TRBJ2-3, with TRBD2 matching over 7 bases. The CDR3 spans 20 residues. Germline CDR1 is MNHGY and CDR2 is SAAAGT. V was pared by 6 bases and J by 4 bases, with 25 bases of the junction left unmatched. The DNA of the CDR3 is TGTGCCAGCAGCCCCTCATTAGGAGAAAAGCGGGACCTGTTATCAGATACGCAGTATTTT. Translating it yields CASSPSLGEKRDLLSDTQYF.

V usage is TRBV5-1 and J usage is TRBJ2-2, with D unresolved. This CDR3 spans 16 amino acids. V was pared by 4 bases and J by 6 bases, with 19 bases between. Per the germline V gene, CDR1 is SGHRS and CDR2 is YFSETQ. CDR3 in DNA: TGCGCCAGCAGCATCCCTAGGCCCGGTTTCCCCGGGGAGCTGTTTTTT. Encoded protein: CASSIPRPGFPGELFF. Full variable domain (rest looked up from reference TRBV5-1 and TRBJ2-2): KAGVTQTPRYLIKTRGQQVTLSCSPISGHRSVSWYQQTPGQGLQFLFEYFSETQRNKGNFPGRFSGRQFSNSRSEMNVSTLELGDSALYLCASSIPRPGFPGELFFGEGSRLTVL.

The V gene is TRBV5-1, the J gene TRBJ2-7; D is possibly TRBD2 (6 bases). Trimming removed 2 bases at V and 1 base at J, with 10 bases between. CDR1 is SGHRS and CDR2 is YFSETQ in the germline V gene. The CDR3 runs 14 residues. CDR3 bases: TGCGCCAGCAGCTTTCGGGGGATGTCCTACGAGCAGTACTTC. Its translation is CASSFRGMSYEQYF.

This sequence joins TRBV6-5 and TRBJ1-1; 9 nucleotides line up with TRBD1. V lost 6 bases, J lost 7 bases, and 9 bases stayed unmatched. This CDR3 comprises 14 residues. The V gene's germline CDR1 is MNHEY and CDR2 SVGAGI. The CDR3 is CASSSPGTGLEAFF. The CDR3 region has the DNA TGTGCCAGCAGCTCCCCCGGGACAGGGCTTGAAGCTTTCTTT.

This clone was picked up a small number of times. The chain links TRBV19 to TRBJ2-7, with 8 bases aligning to TRBD1. With 5 bases clipped from V and 3 bases from J, the junction kept 9 bases outside the gene matches. CDR1 and CDR2 from the germline V gene are LNHDA and SQIVND (reference sequence). The CDR3 is 15 residues long. The CDR3 DNA follows: TGTGCCAGTAGTTGGACAGGGACAGGAGACTACGAGCAGTACTTC. This gives the protein CASSWTGTGDYEQYF.